The rows below give T cell receptor beta chains drawn from one sample of a study of T cell responses to AZD1222 COVID-19 vaccine. The method was immunoSEQ multiplex PCR; TCRdb's version includes in-frame clones alone and lacks a portion of them. The sample holds about 220,000 clones, more than 85% seen once. Source: peripheral blood, taken on day 0 of MenACWY control vaccination. Receptor source: an adult in good health. CDR3s include the opening cysteine and the closing phenylalanine or tryptophan. The D gene is left open where the match is weak. The size field is filled for only some rows; it gives once, few, many or a size class.

j_gene: TRBJ2-5
d_gene: -
v_gene: TRBV9
abundance: -
CDR3nt: TGTGCCAGCAGCGTCGCAGAAGGGTGGACCCAGTACTTC
CDR3aa: CASSVAEGWTQYF

j_gene: TRBJ1-2
d_gene: -
v_gene: TRBV21-1
abundance: -
CDR3nt: TGTGCCAGCAGCGACCGGGACAGGGGGCGCCGAGGCTATGGCTACACCTTC
CDR3aa: CASSDRDRGRRGYGYTF

j_gene: TRBJ1-5
d_gene: -
v_gene: TRBV27
abundance: -
CDR3nt: TGTGCCAGCAGTTCTGTGGTCAGCAATCAGCCCCAGCATTTT
CDR3aa: CASSSVVSNQPQHF

j_gene: TRBJ2-7
d_gene: TRBD2
v_gene: TRBV6-6
abundance: -
CDR3nt: TGTGCCAGCACCCGGACTAGTCCTAACTGGGAGCAGTACTTC
CDR3aa: CASTRTSPNWEQYF

j_gene: TRBJ1-2
d_gene: -
v_gene: TRBV18
abundance: -
CDR3nt: TGTGCCAGCTCACCTCGACAGCGTCTCTATGGCTACACCTTC
CDR3aa: CASSPRQRLYGYTF

j_gene: TRBJ1-3
d_gene: -
v_gene: TRBV5-1
abundance: few
CDR3nt: TGCGCCAGCAGCTTGGACGGCTTCTCTGGAAACACCATATATTTT
CDR3aa: CASSLDGFSGNTIYF

j_gene: TRBJ1-5
d_gene: TRBD1
v_gene: TRBV6-1
abundance: -
CDR3nt: TGTGCCAGCAGTGAGGCAGGGGGCATTCAGCCCCAGCATTTT
CDR3aa: CASSEAGGIQPQHF

j_gene: TRBJ1-5
d_gene: -
v_gene: TRBV30
abundance: -
CDR3nt: TGTGCCTGGAGTAGAGGGGGTGATCAGCCCCAGCATTTT
CDR3aa: CAWSRGGDQPQHF

j_gene: TRBJ1-5
d_gene: -
v_gene: TRBV20-1
abundance: -
CDR3nt: TGCAGTGCTAGTTCTGGGTATAGCAATCAGCCCCAGCATTTT
CDR3aa: CSASSGYSNQPQHF

j_gene: TRBJ2-2
d_gene: -
v_gene: TRBV11-3
abundance: -
CDR3nt: TGTGCCAGCAGCTTAGATCCATGGGTGGGCGCCGGGGAGCTGTTTTTT
CDR3aa: CASSLDPWVGAGELFF

j_gene: TRBJ2-5
d_gene: -
v_gene: TRBV5-1
abundance: -
CDR3nt: TGCGCCAGCAGCTTGGCCGGTTACAGGGAAGAGACCCAGTACTTC
CDR3aa: CASSLAGYREETQYF

j_gene: TRBJ1-1
d_gene: TRBD1
v_gene: TRBV5-8
abundance: -
CDR3nt: TGTGCCAGCAGCTTGGTTGGGACAGGGGACTTCAAAGCTTTCTTT
CDR3aa: CASSLVGTGDFKAFF

j_gene: TRBJ1-1
d_gene: -
v_gene: TRBV19
abundance: -
CDR3nt: TGTGCCAGTAGTATATATGGGGACGGAGGTCCCTACCGAGCTTTCTTT
CDR3aa: CASSIYGDGGPYRAFF

j_gene: TRBJ1-6
d_gene: -
v_gene: TRBV30
abundance: once
CDR3nt: TGTGCCTGGAGAATAAATTCACCCCTCCACTTT
CDR3aa: CAWRINSPLHF

j_gene: TRBJ1-2
d_gene: -
v_gene: TRBV13
abundance: -
CDR3nt: TGTGCCAGCAGCTTAAAGGCCTATGGCTACACCTTC
CDR3aa: CASSLKAYGYTF

j_gene: TRBJ1-1
d_gene: -
v_gene: TRBV30
abundance: -
CDR3nt: TGTGCCTGGAGTGTACCCATGAACACTGAAGCTTTCTTT
CDR3aa: CAWSVPMNTEAFF

j_gene: TRBJ2-2
d_gene: -
v_gene: TRBV7-2
abundance: -
CDR3nt: TGTGCCAGCAGCTTAGCTATGAACACCGGGGAGCTGTTTTTT
CDR3aa: CASSLAMNTGELFF

j_gene: TRBJ1-3
d_gene: -
v_gene: TRBV11-2
abundance: -
CDR3nt: TGTGCCAGCAGCTTAGTGGCAGGGTCTGGAAACACCATATATTTT
CDR3aa: CASSLVAGSGNTIYF

j_gene: TRBJ1-1
d_gene: -
v_gene: TRBV30
abundance: -
CDR3nt: TGTGCCTGGAAAGGCGGGGGGAACACTGAAGCTTTCTTT
CDR3aa: CAWKGGGNTEAFF

j_gene: TRBJ2-1
d_gene: -
v_gene: TRBV18
abundance: -
CDR3nt: TGTGCCAGCTCACCATACAGGGAAGTTGTTGATGAGCAGTTCTTC
CDR3aa: CASSPYREVVDEQFF

j_gene: TRBJ2-1
d_gene: -
v_gene: TRBV28
abundance: -
CDR3nt: TGTGCCAGCAGTTTAAAGATGGGTGAGCAGTTCTTC
CDR3aa: CASSLKMGEQFF

j_gene: TRBJ2-3
d_gene: -
v_gene: TRBV24-1
abundance: -
CDR3nt: TGTGCCACCAGTGATTCGGGGCCAGATACGCAGTATTTT
CDR3aa: CATSDSGPDTQYF

j_gene: TRBJ1-2
d_gene: TRBD1
v_gene: TRBV25-1
abundance: -
CDR3nt: TGTGCCACCGAGAAGCCCGGGACAGGGTCATATGGCTACACCTTC
CDR3aa: CATEKPGTGSYGYTF

j_gene: TRBJ2-1
d_gene: TRBD2
v_gene: TRBV3-1/TRBV3-2
abundance: -
CDR3nt: TGTGCCAGCAGCCGGAAGCGGGGCCGTAATGAGCAGTTCTTC
CDR3aa: CASSRKRGRNEQFF

j_gene: TRBJ2-4
d_gene: -
v_gene: TRBV18
abundance: -
CDR3nt: TGTGCCAGCTCACCGGGCCTTGGGGACATTCAGTACTTC
CDR3aa: CASSPGLGDIQYF

j_gene: TRBJ2-7
d_gene: TRBD1
v_gene: TRBV28
abundance: -
CDR3nt: TGTGCCAGCAGCCGAACAGGGGGCGCGACCAGCGAGCAGTACTTC
CDR3aa: CASSRTGGATSEQYF

j_gene: TRBJ1-2
d_gene: -
v_gene: TRBV30
abundance: -
CDR3nt: TGTGCCTGCCTCGGGAGAAACTATGGCTACACCTTC
CDR3aa: CACLGRNYGYTF

j_gene: TRBJ2-7
d_gene: -
v_gene: TRBV5-5
abundance: -
CDR3nt: TGTGCCAGCAGCTTGGCCGGTACAGGGCCGGGTGAGCAGTACTTC
CDR3aa: CASSLAGTGPGEQYF

j_gene: TRBJ2-1
d_gene: TRBD2
v_gene: TRBV30
abundance: -
CDR3nt: TGTGCCTGTGTAAGACAGGGAGGACTAGCGGGGGGTCACGCTGAGCAGTTCTTC
CDR3aa: CACVRQGGLAGGHAEQFF

j_gene: TRBJ1-1
d_gene: -
v_gene: TRBV29-1
abundance: few
CDR3nt: TGCAGCGTTGTCCCCGCCAGAAACACTGAAGCTTTCTTT
CDR3aa: CSVVPARNTEAFF

j_gene: TRBJ1-5
d_gene: -
v_gene: TRBV19
abundance: -
CDR3nt: TGTGCCAGTAGTAGCAGTGGAGGCAATCAGCCCCAGCATTTT
CDR3aa: CASSSSGGNQPQHF

j_gene: TRBJ2-3
d_gene: TRBD1
v_gene: TRBV7-2
abundance: -
CDR3nt: TGTGCCAGCACGGGACAGGTCACAGATACGCAGTATTTT
CDR3aa: CASTGQVTDTQYF

j_gene: TRBJ1-4
d_gene: TRBD1
v_gene: TRBV28
abundance: -
CDR3nt: TGTGCCAGCCAACGGGACAGAGGAGAAAAACTGTTTTTT
CDR3aa: CASQRDRGEKLFF

j_gene: TRBJ1-3
d_gene: TRBD1
v_gene: TRBV7-9
abundance: -
CDR3nt: TGTGCCAGCAGCAAGGACAGGGTTGGAAACACCATATATTTT
CDR3aa: CASSKDRVGNTIYF

j_gene: TRBJ2-3
d_gene: -
v_gene: TRBV6-5
abundance: few
CDR3nt: TGTGCCAGCAGTTACGGTGCACGGGGGGCCACAGATACGCAGTATTTT
CDR3aa: CASSYGARGATDTQYF

j_gene: TRBJ2-7
d_gene: -
v_gene: TRBV28
abundance: -
CDR3nt: TGTGCCATCAAGGGGGCGCGGGGCTACGAGCAGTACTTC
CDR3aa: CAIKGARGYEQYF

j_gene: TRBJ1-2
d_gene: -
v_gene: TRBV12-3/TRBV12-4
abundance: -
CDR3nt: TGTGCCAGCAGTTCCAGTCGGTATGGCTACACCTTC
CDR3aa: CASSSSRYGYTF

j_gene: TRBJ2-3
d_gene: -
v_gene: TRBV7-9
abundance: -
CDR3nt: TGTGCCAGCAGCTTATCATTGGATACGCAGTATTTT
CDR3aa: CASSLSLDTQYF

j_gene: TRBJ1-3
d_gene: -
v_gene: TRBV6-1
abundance: -
CDR3nt: TGTGCCAGCAGTGAAGCGCTTTGGACTGCTGGAAACACCATATATTTT
CDR3aa: CASSEALWTAGNTIYF

j_gene: TRBJ2-3
d_gene: -
v_gene: TRBV6-2/TRBV6-3
abundance: -
CDR3nt: TGTGCCAGCAGTAGGATCTCTAGCGGCACAGATACGCAGTATTTT
CDR3aa: CASSRISSGTDTQYF

j_gene: TRBJ1-1
d_gene: -
v_gene: TRBV28
abundance: once
CDR3nt: TGTGCCAGCAATGCCCGCATGAACACTGAAGCTTTCTTT
CDR3aa: CASNARMNTEAFF

j_gene: TRBJ1-6
d_gene: TRBD1
v_gene: TRBV7-2
abundance: -
CDR3nt: TGTGCCAGCAGCCGGACAGGAACTTATAATTCACCCCTCCACTTT
CDR3aa: CASSRTGTYNSPLHF

j_gene: TRBJ2-7
d_gene: -
v_gene: TRBV30
abundance: -
CDR3nt: TGTGCCTGGAGTATTAGCTATCACGAGCAGTACTTC
CDR3aa: CAWSISYHEQYF

j_gene: TRBJ2-2
d_gene: -
v_gene: TRBV12-3/TRBV12-4
abundance: -
CDR3nt: TGTGCCAGCGGCTGGGGGACCGGGGAGCTGTTTTTT
CDR3aa: CASGWGTGELFF

j_gene: TRBJ2-5
d_gene: -
v_gene: TRBV6-1
abundance: -
CDR3nt: TGTGCCAGCAGTATTAGGGGGTCGGAGACCCAGTACTTC
CDR3aa: CASSIRGSETQYF

j_gene: TRBJ2-7
d_gene: -
v_gene: TRBV9
abundance: -
CDR3nt: TGTGCCAGCAGCGTAGGTGGCCTTTTCACCTACGAGCAGTACTTC
CDR3aa: CASSVGGLFTYEQYF

j_gene: TRBJ1-1
d_gene: -
v_gene: TRBV11-2
abundance: -
CDR3nt: TGTGCCAGCAGCCCCGCCCATGGCACTGAAGCTTTCTTT
CDR3aa: CASSPAHGTEAFF

j_gene: TRBJ1-1
d_gene: -
v_gene: TRBV11-1
abundance: -
CDR3nt: TGTGCCAGCAGCCCATGGGGGGCTGAAGCTTTCTTT
CDR3aa: CASSPWGAEAFF

j_gene: TRBJ2-5
d_gene: -
v_gene: TRBV18
abundance: -
CDR3nt: TGTGCCAGCTCACCGCTAGTGACAGAGACCCAGTACTTC
CDR3aa: CASSPLVTETQYF

j_gene: TRBJ2-3
d_gene: TRBD2
v_gene: TRBV24-1
abundance: -
CDR3nt: TGTGCCACCAGTGGACGACTAGCGGGGGGGGTCACAGATACGCAGTATTTT
CDR3aa: CATSGRLAGGVTDTQYF